This TCR beta chain was sequenced during a study of blood T cell repertoires in COVID-19. Study information: Sample material is recorded as cDNA or gDNA derived from T cells, B-cell-depleted T cells, or PBMCs.

Source study methods: From reference gene primer amplification, estimates of nucleated cell counts were derived. TCRdb's table, derived via immunoSEQ multiplex PCR, lists solely in-frame clones and lacks some. V and J calls and clone size are as listed in that table; D and trimming were resolved from the DNA. The profile shows hundreds of thousands of clones, about 87% of them singletons. Among Cohort 3 donors, those recovered had two negative PCRs, clearance, or symptom resolution. Looked up from germline, CDR1 is SGHNT and CDR2 is YENEEA. The length of the CDR3 is 13 residues. V was clipped by 5 bases and J by 7 bases, with 11 bases between them.

This TCR derives from a woman in her forties or fifties who had recovered from COVID-19. Sequencing was carried out using PBMCs or T cells enriched from blood (not recorded which). The V and J genes are TRBV11-3 and TRBJ2-2; D unclear. In nucleotides, the CDR3 is TGTGCCAGCAGCCCACGGGTGGACGGGGAGCTGTTTTTT. Translated, it gives CASSPRVDGELFF.